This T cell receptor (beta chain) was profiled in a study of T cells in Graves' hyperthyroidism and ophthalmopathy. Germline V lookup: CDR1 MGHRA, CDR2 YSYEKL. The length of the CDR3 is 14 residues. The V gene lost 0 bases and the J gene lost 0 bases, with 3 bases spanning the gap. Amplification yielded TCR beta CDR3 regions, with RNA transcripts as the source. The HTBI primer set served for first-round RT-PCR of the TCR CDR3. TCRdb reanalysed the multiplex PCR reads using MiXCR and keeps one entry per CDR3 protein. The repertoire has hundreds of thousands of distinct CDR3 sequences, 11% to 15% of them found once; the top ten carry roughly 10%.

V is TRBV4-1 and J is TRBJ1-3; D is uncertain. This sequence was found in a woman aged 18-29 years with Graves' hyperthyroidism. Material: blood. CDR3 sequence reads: CASSQEISGNTIYF. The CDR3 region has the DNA TGCGCCAGCAGCCAAGAAATCTCTGGAAACACCATATATTTT.